A single T cell receptor beta chain is shown here with its context. Its antigen remains unidentified. The record originates from a study of beta chain features in type 1 diabetes. Per germline, CDR1 SQVTM and CDR2 ANQGSEA. The V end lost 2 bases, the J end lost 6 bases, and 8 bases lay between the germline ends. The CDR3 has 12 amino acids. Study results and caveats: TCRB CDR3s were moderately but significantly shorter in Type 1 diabetes patients in all four CD4+ subsets.

Every isolated RNA sample was fully reverse transcribed, so sequencing captured expressed TCRB transcripts. The data were produced by immunoSEQ multiplex PCR, yet TCRdb's version contains in-frame clones alone and is incomplete. The table records about 260,000 clones, roughly 22% of them present only once. This receptor was obtained from a woman between 40 and 55 years old with type 1 diabetes. Material for sequencing was naive CD4+ T cells from blood. V and J are TRBV29-1 and TRBJ2-1; possibly TRBD1 for D (6 bases). CDR3 residues: CSVEIRGNEQFF. The CDR3 DNA follows: TGCAGCGTTGAAATCAGGGGCAATGAGCAGTTCTTC.